A single sample gave rise to the 29 T cell receptor beta chains below, sequenced in a study of metastatic and nonmetastatic thyroid tumors. All patients were untreated before thyroid surgery. Using MiXCR, TCRdb re-called clones from the PCR reads. The profile shows 24,000 or so clones, under 25% of them singletons. Sample: tumor tissue. These receptors were obtained from a female donor with papillary thyroid cancer or a benign thyroid nodule (not recorded which). Some clones in this sample may be carry-over from other donors' samples.

This clone has at least ten counts. This chain connects TRBV14 to TRBJ2-2; D ambiguous. V lost 3 bases and J 0 bases, leaving 5 bases between the germline ends. The germline gives CDR1 SGHDN, CDR2 FVKESK. This CDR3 spans 14 amino acids. The CDR3 bases are TGTGCCAGCAGCCAGACACCGAACACCGGGGAGCTGTTTTTT. It encodes CASSQTPNTGELFF.

This clone is judged medium-sized. In nucleotides, the CDR3 is TGTGCCAGCAGCCTACGGACTAGCGGCTTATCGAACACCGGGGAGCTGTTTTTT. As protein: CASSLRTSGLSNTGELFF. V is TRBV7-8 and J is TRBJ2-2, with 10 nucleotides matching TRBD2. Germline-derived CDR1 and CDR2 are SGHVS and FQNEAQ. The CDR3 runs to 18 residues. The J segment lost 0 bases and the V segment lost 5 bases, leaving 9 bases of the junction unmatched.

This clone was recorded many times. The chain joins TRBV6-4 to TRBJ2-7, with 7 positions matching TRBD1. With V trimmed by 6 bases and J by 4 bases, 12 bases remained unmatched. The CDR3 length is 15 residues. The V gene's germline CDR1 is MRHNA and CDR2 SNTAGT. This CDR3 reads CASRTVGRGQYEQYF. The CDR3 coding sequence is TGTGCCAGCAGAACTGTGGGAAGGGGGCAATACGAGCAGTACTTC.

This clone was observed at least ten times. V is TRBV4-1 and J is TRBJ2-7; 9 bases agree with TRBD2. Germline trimming cut 1 base from V and 2 bases from J; bases unmatched to any gene: 6. Germline assignment: CDR1 MGHRA and CDR2 YSYEKL. This CDR3 has 16 amino acids. This CDR3 reads CASSQGLAGRTYEQYF. The CDR3 DNA reads as TGCGCCAGCAGCCAAGGGCTAGCGGGAAGAACCTACGAGCAGTACTTC.

This clone counts as medium-sized. The rearrangement links TRBV7-2 to TRBJ2-7, with TRBD1 identical over 9 bases. Germline-derived CDR1 and CDR2 are SGHTA and FQGNSA. The CDR3 runs to 14 residues. V lost 5 bases to trimming and J lost 7 bases; unmatched junction nucleotides: 9. CDR3 amino acids: CASSPTAGTGEQYF. The CDR3, as DNA: TGTGCCAGCAGCCCAACAGCCGGGACAGGGGAGCAGTACTTC.

In its sample, this clone is medium-sized. The rearrangement uses TRBV30 and TRBJ1-2, with 12 bases lining up with TRBD1. Germline-derived CDR1 and CDR2 are GTSNPN and SVGIG (reference sequence). The CDR3 spans 15 residues. Germline trimming cut 5 bases from V and 7 bases from J; bases unmatched to any gene: 11. CDR3 coding DNA: TGTGCCTGGGCCGCGGGGGGACAGGGGGCAGGTGGCTACACCTTC. It translates to CAWAAGGQGAGGYTF.

In its sample, this clone was seen many times. The chain carries TRBV3-1 and TRBJ1-3; D might be TRBD1 (5 bases). CDR3 length: 14 residues. Germline V gene data show CDR1 as LGHDT and CDR2 as YNNKEL (reference sequence). V gave up 4 bases and J gave up 0 bases, with 7 bases separating them. The CDR3 spells CASSPDISGNTIYF. The CDR3 DNA follows: TGTGCCAGCAGCCCGGACATCTCTGGAAACACCATATATTTT. The whole variable domain, remainder taken from reference TRBV3-1 and TRBJ1-3, is DTAVSQTPKYLVTQMGNDKSIKCEQNLGHDTMYWYKQDSKKFLKIMFSYNNKELIINETVPNRFSPKSPDKAHLNLHINSLELGDSAVYFCASSPDISGNTIYFGEGSWLTVV.

The table lists this clone with a few counts. The rearrangement uses TRBV20-1 and TRBJ2-1; tentative D call: TRBD2 (6 bases). CDR3 length: 16 amino acids. Trimming left V 3 bases short and J 7 bases short, with 22 bases between. CDR1 is DFQATT and CDR2 is SNEGSKA in the germline V gene (reference sequence). The CDR3 nucleotides are TGCAGTGCTAGGGGACCGGGGGAGTGGGCCTTAAATGAGCAGTTCTTC. Residues: CSARGPGEWALNEQFF.

The table lists this clone with many counts. The V call is TRBV5-5, the J call TRBJ1-1; 8 nucleotides line up with TRBD1. This CDR3 is 14 amino acids long. Per the germline V gene, CDR1 is SGHKS and CDR2 is YYEKEE (reference sequence). V lost 4 bases, J lost 7 bases, and 9 bases stayed unmatched. The CDR3 loop is CASSMGDRPFEAFF. In nucleotides, the CDR3 is TGTGCCAGCAGCATGGGGGACAGGCCCTTTGAAGCTTTCTTT.

This clone was observed many times. V usage is TRBV19 and J usage is TRBJ2-5, with 9 nucleotides matching TRBD1. Unmatched junction bases numbered 3, after V lost 5 bases and J lost 5 bases. This CDR3 region has 13 residues. Germline CDR1 LNHDA, CDR2 SQIVND (reference sequence). CDR3 amino acids: CASSGGQGETQYF. Written as DNA, the CDR3 is TGTGCCAGTAGTGGTGGACAGGGGGAGACCCAGTACTTC.

This clone has a count of ten or more. V gene TRBV6-1 combines with J gene TRBJ2-1, with D possibly TRBD2 on 5 matching bases. This CDR3 contains 15 residues. The V gene lost 1 base and the J gene lost 6 bases, with 13 bases spanning the gap. Germline loops: CDR1 MNHNS, CDR2 SASEGT. In DNA form, the CDR3 reads TGTGCCAGCAGTGAAGAAAGCGGCGGGCCCAATGAGCAGTTCTTC. Translating gives CASSEESGGPNEQFF.

Relative to its sample, this clone is medium-sized. The chain joins TRBV6-1 to TRBJ2-7; D might be TRBD2 (5 bases). The CDR3 loop spans 13 amino acids. The germline V gene encodes CDR1 MNHNS and CDR2 SASEGT. V was trimmed by 5 bases and J by 3 bases, leaving 11 bases between them. The CDR3 region has the DNA TGTGCCAGCAGTCGCGGGCTCGGCTACGAGCAGTACTTC. The encoded protein is CASSRGLGYEQYF.

The rearrangement links TRBV7-2 to TRBJ2-1; a possible D gene is TRBD2 (7 bases). The germline V gene has CDR1 SGHTA and CDR2 FQGNSA. V shed 0 bases and J shed 0 bases, with 15 bases lying between them. The CDR3 runs to 18 residues. In DNA form, the CDR3 reads TGTGCCAGCAGCTTAGCGGGGCGGGGGCAGAGCTCCTACAATGAGCAGTTCTTC. Translated, it gives CASSLAGRGQSSYNEQFF.

The table lists this clone with a few counts. This chain connects TRBV6-2 or TRBV6-3 to TRBJ2-5, with 15 bases lining up with TRBD2. J was trimmed by 4 bases and V by 1 base; bases with no gene match: 10. CDR1 MNHEY and CDR2 SVGEGT come from the germline V gene. The length of the CDR3 is 19 residues. The CDR3 is CASSYLNRGLAGGPETQYF. The CDR3 coding sequence is TGTGCCAGCAGTTACTTAAACCGCGGACTAGCGGGAGGGCCAGAGACCCAGTACTTC.

This clone was recorded many times. This chain joins TRBV5-1 and TRBJ1-2; D may be TRBD1 (6 bases). The V end lost 4 bases, the J end lost 5 bases, and 9 bases lay between the germline ends. This CDR3 is built from 12 residues. Germline-derived CDR1 and CDR2 are SGHRS and YFSETQ. The CDR3 region is CASSPGQYGYTF. As DNA, the CDR3 is TGCGCCAGCAGCCCGGGACAATATGGCTACACCTTC.

The chain recombines TRBV10-3 with TRBJ2-7, with a possible D match to TRBD2 (6 bases). The germline V gene encodes CDR1 ENHRY and CDR2 SYGVKD. This CDR3 is 13 amino acids long. Trimming removed 6 bases at V and 7 bases at J, with 16 bases between. The CDR3 region has the DNA TGTGCCATCAGGGGTAGCGGAGGGTCGGAGCAGTACTTC. It codes for CAIRGSGGSEQYF.

This clone has a count of ten or more. CDR3: CASSLGTDLYGYTF. The CDR3 nucleotides read TGTGCCAGCAGCTTGGGGACGGATCTCTATGGCTACACCTTC. V and J are TRBV5-4 and TRBJ1-2; D unresolved. This CDR3 region has 14 residues. CDR1 is SGHNT, CDR2 YYREEE, per germline (reference sequence). V dropped 0 bases and J dropped 4 bases, with 10 bases sitting between them.

This clone was detected many times. V is TRBV27 and J is TRBJ2-6, with 11 bases lining up with TRBD1. The junction had 3 bases not matched to a gene; V was cut back by 7 bases and J by 4 bases. The germline gives CDR1 MNHEY, CDR2 SMNVEV (reference sequence). The CDR3 consists of 15 residues. CDR3 DNA: TGTGCCAGCAAGGACAGGGGGCTAGGGGCCAACGTCCTGACTTTC. Protein: CASKDRGLGANVLTF.

The chain employs TRBV20-1 and TRBJ2-5; D is ambiguous. Germline loops: CDR1 DFQATT, CDR2 SNEGSKA (reference sequence). This CDR3 comprises 14 residues. V was cut by 0 bases and J by 0 bases, with 8 bases left in between. CDR3 DNA: TGCAGTGCTAGAGATGTGTGGTACCAAGAGACCCAGTACTTC. Protein product: CSARDVWYQETQYF.

Only a few counts were recorded for this clone. This chain uses TRBV27 with TRBJ2-1, with 9 bases fitting TRBD1. V shed 7 bases, J shed 3 bases, and the junction held 13 bases outside the gene matches. The CDR3 consists of 17 residues. Germline V gene lookup returns CDR1 MNHEY and CDR2 SMNVEV (reference sequence). CDR3 coding DNA: TGTGCCAGCATTTCTCCCGGACAGGGGAGGAACTACAATGAGCAGTTCTTC. It translates to CASISPGQGRNYNEQFF.

Ten or more counts support this clone. V is TRBV7-2 and J is TRBJ2-3; no reliable D call. This CDR3 spans 15 amino acids. Trimming removed 1 base at V and 2 bases at J, with 10 bases between. Germline V gives CDR1 SGHTA, CDR2 FQGNSA. The CDR3 DNA reads TGTGCCAGCAGCTTAGTGGCAGCTCTCACAGATACGCAGTATTTT. Protein: CASSLVAALTDTQYF. The variable domain in full, completed from reference TRBV7-2 and TRBJ2-3, reads GAGVSQSPSNKVTEKGKDVELRCDPISGHTALYWYRQSLGQGLEFLIYFQGNSAPDKSGLPSDRFSAERTGGSVSTLTIQRTQQEDSAVYLCASSLVAALTDTQYFGPGTRLTVL.

This clone came up many times. Being one base from a much bigger clone, this may be a read error. Other DNA sequences in the sample encode the same CDR3. This chain joins TRBV30 and TRBJ1-2; possibly TRBD1 for D (5 bases). The ends were cut back, 3 bases at V and 2 bases at J, with 10 bases in the middle. The germline V gene encodes CDR1 GTSNPN and CDR2 SVGIG (reference sequence). The CDR3 length is 13 residues. This CDR3 is CAWRGRFNYGYTF. The CDR3 bases are TGTGCCTGGAGGGGACGGTTCAACTATGGCTACACCTTC. The whole variable domain, remainder taken from reference TRBV30 and TRBJ1-2, is SQTIHQWPATLVQPVGSPLSLECTVEGTSNPNLYWYRQAAGRGLQLLFYSVGIGQISSEVPQNLSASRPQDRQFILSSKKLLLSDSGFYLCAWRGRFNYGYTFGSGTRLTVV.

This clone has only a few counts. The sample contains more than one DNA sequence encoding this CDR3. The chain joins TRBV6-1 to TRBJ2-7, with TRBD2 identical over 7 bases. J lost 7 bases, V lost 6 bases, and 18 bases had no gene match. From germline, CDR1 is MNHNS and CDR2 SASEGT. This CDR3 region has 16 residues. The CDR3, as DNA: TGTGCCAGCAGCGTGAAGACCCGGGACTACTCGAGAGAGCAGTACTTC. It specifies CASSVKTRDYSREQYF.

Comments on this clone: One junction end does not reproduce the germline sequence, and a read error may be involved. This sequence joins TRBV5-1 and TRBJ2-7, with D possibly being TRBD1 (6 bases). Per germline, CDR1 SGHRS and CDR2 YFSETQ. The CDR3 spans 12 residues. The CDR3 loop is CASSLDSYGQYF. CDR3 DNA: TGCGCCAGCAGTTTGGACAGCTACGGGCAGTACTTC.

This clone was observed many times. CDR3 nucleotides: TGTGCCAGCAGCTTTGACAGGGGCACTGAAGCTTTCTTT. Translated: CASSFDRGTEAFF. This chain links TRBV7-2 with TRBJ1-1; 8 bases fit TRBD1. J lost 4 bases, V lost 3 bases, and 1 base had no gene match. The CDR3 runs to 13 residues. Germline loops: CDR1 SGHTA, CDR2 FQGNSA.

This sequence joins TRBV6-2 or TRBV6-3 and TRBJ2-7, with 7 bases that match TRBD1. This CDR3 spans 13 amino acids. The V gene's germline CDR1 is MNHEY and CDR2 SVGEGT. Trimming removed 8 bases from V and 5 bases from J; junction bases left unmatched: 9. The CDR3, as DNA: TGTGCCAGCGGAGACAGGGAGAGGGACGAGCAGTACTTC. It codes for CASGDRERDEQYF.

The chain uses TRBV11-3 and TRBJ2-7; TRBD2 agrees at 7 bases. J was trimmed by 0 bases and V by 0 bases; bases with no gene match: 2. Germline V gene lookup returns CDR1 SGHNT and CDR2 YENEEA. The CDR3 length is 15 residues. CDR3 nucleotide sequence: TGTGCCAGCAGCTTAGAGGCTAGCGGCTCCTACGAGCAGTACTTC. Its translation is CASSLEASGSYEQYF. Complete variable domain (other parts from reference TRBV11-3 and TRBJ2-7): EAGVVQSPRYKIIEKKQPVAFWCNPISGHNTLYWYLQNLGQGPELLIRYENEEAVDDSQLPKDRFSAERLKGVDSTLKIQPAELGDSAVYLCASSLEASGSYEQYFGPGTRLTVT.

This clone was seen at least ten times. The chain combines TRBV24-1 with TRBJ2-7; TRBD1 matches 9 bases. Trimming at V came to 3 bases and at J to 3 bases, leaving 11 bases not matched to a gene. The length of the CDR3 is 17 residues. Germline V gene sequence: CDR1 KGHDR, CDR2 SFDVKD. The CDR3 sequence is CATSDAASGQGFYEQYF. The CDR3 DNA is TGTGCCACCAGTGATGCAGCCTCGGGACAGGGATTCTACGAGCAGTACTTC.

This clone was seen at least ten times. The J gene is TRBJ2-2, the V gene TRBV12-3 or TRBV12-4; no reliable D call. The CDR3 has 13 residues. Trimming cost V 3 bases and J 6 bases, with 8 bases left between them. This CDR3 reads CASSLTRPGELFF. The CDR3 DNA reads as TGTGCCAGCAGTTTGACCCGGCCCGGGGAGCTGTTTTTT.